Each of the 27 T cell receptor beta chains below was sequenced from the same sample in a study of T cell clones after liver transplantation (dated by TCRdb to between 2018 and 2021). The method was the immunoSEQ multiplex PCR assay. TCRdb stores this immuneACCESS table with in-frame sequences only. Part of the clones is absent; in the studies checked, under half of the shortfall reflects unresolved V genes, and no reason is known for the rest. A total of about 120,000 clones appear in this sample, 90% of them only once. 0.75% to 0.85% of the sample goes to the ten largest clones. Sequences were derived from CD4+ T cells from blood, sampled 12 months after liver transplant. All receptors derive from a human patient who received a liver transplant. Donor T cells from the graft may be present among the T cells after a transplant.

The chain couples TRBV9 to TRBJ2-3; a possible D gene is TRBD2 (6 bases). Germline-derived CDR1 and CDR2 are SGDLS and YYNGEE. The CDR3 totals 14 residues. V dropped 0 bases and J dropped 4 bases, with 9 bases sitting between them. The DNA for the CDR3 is TGTGCCAGCAGCGTAGTGGGGGGAGCAGATACGCAGTATTTT. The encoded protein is CASSVVGGADTQYF. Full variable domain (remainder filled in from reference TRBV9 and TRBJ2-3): DSGVTQTPKHLITATGQRVTLRCSPRSGDLSVYWYQQSLDQGLQFLIQYYNGEERAKGNILERFSAQQFPDLHSELNLSSLELGDSALYFCASSVVGGADTQYFGPGTRLTVL.

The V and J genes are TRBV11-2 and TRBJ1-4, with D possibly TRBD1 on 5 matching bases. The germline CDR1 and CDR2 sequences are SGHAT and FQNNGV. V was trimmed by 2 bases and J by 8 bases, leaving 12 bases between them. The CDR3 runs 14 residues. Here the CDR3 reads CASSLQGVGEKLFF. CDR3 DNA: TGTGCCAGCAGCTTACAGGGTGTAGGAGAAAAACTGTTTTTT.

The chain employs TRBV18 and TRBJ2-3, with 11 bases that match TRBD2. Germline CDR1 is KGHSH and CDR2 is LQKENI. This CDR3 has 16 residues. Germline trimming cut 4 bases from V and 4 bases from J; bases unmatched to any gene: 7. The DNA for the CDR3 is TGTGCCAGCTCACAACTACTAGCGGGAGTTGCAGATACGCAGTATTTT. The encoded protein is CASSQLLAGVADTQYF.

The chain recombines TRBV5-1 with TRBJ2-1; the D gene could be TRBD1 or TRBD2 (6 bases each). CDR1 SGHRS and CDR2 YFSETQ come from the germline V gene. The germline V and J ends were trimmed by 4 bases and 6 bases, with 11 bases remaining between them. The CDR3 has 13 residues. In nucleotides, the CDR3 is TGCGCCAGCAGCCCGGGGGCGGGCAATGAGCAGTTCTTC. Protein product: CASSPGAGNEQFF. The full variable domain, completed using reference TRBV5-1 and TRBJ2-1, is KAGVTQTPRYLIKTRGQQVTLSCSPISGHRSVSWYQQTPGQGLQFLFEYFSETQRNKGNFPGRFSGRQFSNSRSEMNVSTLELGDSALYLCASSPGAGNEQFFGPGTRLTVL.

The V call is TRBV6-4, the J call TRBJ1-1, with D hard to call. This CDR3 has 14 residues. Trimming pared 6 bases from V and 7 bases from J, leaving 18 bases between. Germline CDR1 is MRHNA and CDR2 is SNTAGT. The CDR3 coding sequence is TGTGCCAGCAGAAAGGACCCGGGCCTGGGTGAAGCTTTCTTT. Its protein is CASRKDPGLGEAFF.

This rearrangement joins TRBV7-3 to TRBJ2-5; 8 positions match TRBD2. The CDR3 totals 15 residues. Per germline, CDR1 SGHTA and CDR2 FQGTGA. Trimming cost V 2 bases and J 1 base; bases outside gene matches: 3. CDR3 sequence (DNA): TGTGCCAGCAGCTTAGCGGGGGGAGCCCAAGAGACCCAGTACTTC. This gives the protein CASSLAGGAQETQYF.

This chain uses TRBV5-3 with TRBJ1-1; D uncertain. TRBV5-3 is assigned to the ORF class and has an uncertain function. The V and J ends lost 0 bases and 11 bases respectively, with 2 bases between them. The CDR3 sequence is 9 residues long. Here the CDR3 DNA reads TGTGCCAGAAGCTTGGGGGCTTTCTTT. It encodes CARSLGAFF.

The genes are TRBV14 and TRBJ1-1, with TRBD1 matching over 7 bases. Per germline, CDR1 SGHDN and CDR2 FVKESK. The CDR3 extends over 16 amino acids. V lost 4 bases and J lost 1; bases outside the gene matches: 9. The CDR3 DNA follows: TGTGCCAGCAGCCTAACACCGGGACAGCAGAACACTGAAGCTTTCTTT. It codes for CASSLTPGQQNTEAFF.

The CDR3 sequence: CASSQGGMPGTGSYNEQFF. The CDR3 nucleotides are TGTGCCAGCAGCCAAGGGGGGATGCCTGGTACGGGATCCTACAATGAGCAGTTCTTC. V and J are TRBV4-2 and TRBJ2-1; perhaps D is TRBD1 or TRBD2 (5 bases each). This CDR3 has 19 amino acids. Per the germline V gene, CDR1 is LGHNA and CDR2 is YNFKEQ. V lost 1 base and J lost 1, with 20 bases in between.

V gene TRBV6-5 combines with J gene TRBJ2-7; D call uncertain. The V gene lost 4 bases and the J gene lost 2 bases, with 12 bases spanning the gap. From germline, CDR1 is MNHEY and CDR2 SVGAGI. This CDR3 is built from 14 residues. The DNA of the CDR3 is TGTGCCAGCAGTTCCTTGGTCGGGCCCTACGAGCAGTACTTC. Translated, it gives CASSSLVGPYEQYF.

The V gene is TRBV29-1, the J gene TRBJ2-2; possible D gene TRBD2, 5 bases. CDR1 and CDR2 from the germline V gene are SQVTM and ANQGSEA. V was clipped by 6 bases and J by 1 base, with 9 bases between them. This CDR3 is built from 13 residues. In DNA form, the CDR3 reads TGCAGCGTGGCCGGGAAGAACACCGGGGAGCTGTTTTTT. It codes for CSVAGKNTGELFF.

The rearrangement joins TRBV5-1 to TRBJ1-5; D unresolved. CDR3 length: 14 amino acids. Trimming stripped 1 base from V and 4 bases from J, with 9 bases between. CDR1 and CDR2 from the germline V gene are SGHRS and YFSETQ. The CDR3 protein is CASSLSPENQPQHF. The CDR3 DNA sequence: TGCGCCAGCAGCTTGAGTCCCGAGAATCAGCCCCAGCATTTT.

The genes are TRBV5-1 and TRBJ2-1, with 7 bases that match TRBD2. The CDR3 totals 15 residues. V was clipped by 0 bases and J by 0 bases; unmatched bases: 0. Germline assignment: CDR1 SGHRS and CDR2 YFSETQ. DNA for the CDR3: TGCGCCAGCAGCTTGGTAGCGGGCTCCTACAATGAGCAGTTCTTC. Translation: CASSLVAGSYNEQFF.

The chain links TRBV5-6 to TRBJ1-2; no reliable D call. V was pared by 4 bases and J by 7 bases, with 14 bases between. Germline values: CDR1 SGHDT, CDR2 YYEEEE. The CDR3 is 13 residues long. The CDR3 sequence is CASSPRGGLGYTF. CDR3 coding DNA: TGTGCCAGCAGCCCTCGGGGAGGGCTTGGCTACACCTTC.

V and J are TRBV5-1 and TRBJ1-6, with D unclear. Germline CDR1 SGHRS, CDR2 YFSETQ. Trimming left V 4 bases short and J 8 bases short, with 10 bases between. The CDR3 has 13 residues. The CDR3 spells CASSVKRDSPLHF. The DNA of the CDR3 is TGCGCCAGCAGCGTTAAGAGGGATTCACCCCTCCACTTT.

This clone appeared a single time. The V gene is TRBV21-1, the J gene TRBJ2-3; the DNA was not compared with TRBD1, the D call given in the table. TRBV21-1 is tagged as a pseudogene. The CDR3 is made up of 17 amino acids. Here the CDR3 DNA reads TGTGCCAGCAGCAAAGTGAGGGGGAGACAGAACACAGATACGCAGTATTTT. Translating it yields CASSKVRGRQNTDTQYF.

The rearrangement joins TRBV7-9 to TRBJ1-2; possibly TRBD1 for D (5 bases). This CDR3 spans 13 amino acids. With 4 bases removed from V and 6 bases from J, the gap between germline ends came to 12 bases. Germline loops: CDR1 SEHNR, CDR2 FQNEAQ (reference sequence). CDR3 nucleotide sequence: TGTGCCAGCAGCTCGACAGATAGTAATGGCTACACCTTC. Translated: CASSSTDSNGYTF.

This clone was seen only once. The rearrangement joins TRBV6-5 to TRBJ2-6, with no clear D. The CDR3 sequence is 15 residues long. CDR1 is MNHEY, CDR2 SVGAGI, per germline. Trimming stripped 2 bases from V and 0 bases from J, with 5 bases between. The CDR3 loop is CASSYLSSGANVLTF. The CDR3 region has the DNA TGTGCCAGCAGTTACCTGTCCTCTGGGGCCAACGTCCTGACTTTC.

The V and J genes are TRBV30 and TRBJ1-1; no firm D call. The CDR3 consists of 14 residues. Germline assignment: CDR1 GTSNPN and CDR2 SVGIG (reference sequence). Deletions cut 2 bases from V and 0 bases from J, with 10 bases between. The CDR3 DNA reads TGTGCCTGGAGTCGTCCCCTGATGAACACTGAAGCTTTCTTT. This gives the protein CAWSRPLMNTEAFF.

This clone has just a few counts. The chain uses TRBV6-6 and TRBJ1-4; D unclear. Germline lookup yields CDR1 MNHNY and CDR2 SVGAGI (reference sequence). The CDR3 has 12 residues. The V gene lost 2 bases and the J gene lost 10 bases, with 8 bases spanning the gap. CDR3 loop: CASSYGVGKLFF. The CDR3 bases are TGTGCCAGCAGTTACGGGGTGGGAAAACTGTTTTTT.

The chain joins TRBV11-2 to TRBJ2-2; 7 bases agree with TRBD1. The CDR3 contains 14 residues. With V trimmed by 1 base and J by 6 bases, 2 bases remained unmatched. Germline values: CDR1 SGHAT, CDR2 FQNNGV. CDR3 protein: CASSLGGTAGELFF. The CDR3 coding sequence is TGTGCCAGCAGCTTAGGAGGGACAGCCGGGGAGCTGTTTTTT.

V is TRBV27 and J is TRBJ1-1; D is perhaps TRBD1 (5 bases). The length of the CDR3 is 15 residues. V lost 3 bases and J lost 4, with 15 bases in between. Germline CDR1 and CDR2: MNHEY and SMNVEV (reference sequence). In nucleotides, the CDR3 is TGTGCCAGCAGTTTGCAGGTAGGGGCGGGCACTGAAGCTTTCTTT. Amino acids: CASSLQVGAGTEAFF.

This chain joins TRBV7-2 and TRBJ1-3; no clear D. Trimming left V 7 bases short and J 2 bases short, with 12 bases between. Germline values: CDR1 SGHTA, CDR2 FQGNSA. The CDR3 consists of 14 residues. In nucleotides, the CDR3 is TGTGCCAGCATGAGAAGGGCTGCTGGAAACACCATATATTTT. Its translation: CASMRRAAGNTIYF.

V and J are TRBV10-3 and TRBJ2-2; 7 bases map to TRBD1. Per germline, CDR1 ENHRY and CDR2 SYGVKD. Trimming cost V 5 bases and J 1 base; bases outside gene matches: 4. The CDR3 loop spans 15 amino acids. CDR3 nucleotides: TGTGCCATCAGTTCCGACAGGGAGAACACCGGGGAGCTGTTTTTT. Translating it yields CAISSDRENTGELFF.

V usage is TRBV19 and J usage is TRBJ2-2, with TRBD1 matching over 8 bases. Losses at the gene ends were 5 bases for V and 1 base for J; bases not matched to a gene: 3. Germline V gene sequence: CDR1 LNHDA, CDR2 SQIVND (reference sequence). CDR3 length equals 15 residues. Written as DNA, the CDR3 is TGTGCCAGTAGTGGACAGGGCTTGAACACCGGGGAGCTGTTTTTT. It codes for CASSGQGLNTGELFF.

The CDR3 region is CASSAGGQGLLRDEQFF. As DNA, the CDR3 is TGTGCCAGCAGCGCCGGGGGACAGGGTTTGTTGAGGGATGAGCAGTTCTTC. This chain joins TRBV7-3 and TRBJ2-1, with 9 bases fitting TRBD1. V lost 5 bases to trimming and J lost 8 bases; unmatched junction nucleotides: 16. CDR3 length equals 17 residues. Germline V lookup: CDR1 SGHTA, CDR2 FQGTGA.

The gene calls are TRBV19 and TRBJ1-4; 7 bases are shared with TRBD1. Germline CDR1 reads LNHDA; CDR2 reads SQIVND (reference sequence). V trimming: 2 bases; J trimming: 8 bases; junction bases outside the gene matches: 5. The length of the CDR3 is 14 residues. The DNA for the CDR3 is TGTGCCAGTAGTATATCAGGGGGTTTCGAAAAACTGTTTTTT. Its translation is CASSISGGFEKLFF.